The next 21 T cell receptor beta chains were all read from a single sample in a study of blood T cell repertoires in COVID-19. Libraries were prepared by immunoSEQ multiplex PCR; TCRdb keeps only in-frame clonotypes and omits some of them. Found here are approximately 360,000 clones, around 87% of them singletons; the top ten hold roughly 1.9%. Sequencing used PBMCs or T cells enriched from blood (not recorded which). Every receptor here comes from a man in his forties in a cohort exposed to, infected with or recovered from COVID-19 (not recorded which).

The CDR3 sequence: CASSGGGSSYEQYF. CDR3 nucleotides: TGTGCCAGCAGTGGGGGAGGGAGCTCCTACGAGCAGTACTTC. The chain carries TRBV2 and TRBJ2-7; 7 positions agree with TRBD2. The CDR3 is 14 amino acids. J lost 0 bases, V lost 4 bases, and 3 bases had no gene match. Germline CDR1 is SNHLY and CDR2 is FYNNEI.

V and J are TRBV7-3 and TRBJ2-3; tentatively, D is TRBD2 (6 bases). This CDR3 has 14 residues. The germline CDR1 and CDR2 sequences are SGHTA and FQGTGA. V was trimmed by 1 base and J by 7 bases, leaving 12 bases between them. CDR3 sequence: CASSLSGEGNTQYF. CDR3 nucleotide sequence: TGTGCCAGCAGCTTAAGCGGGGAAGGAAATACGCAGTATTTT.

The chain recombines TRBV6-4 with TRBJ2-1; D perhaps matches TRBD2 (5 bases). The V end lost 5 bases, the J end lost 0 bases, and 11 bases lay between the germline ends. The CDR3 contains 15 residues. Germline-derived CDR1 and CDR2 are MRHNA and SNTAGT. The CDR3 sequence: CASSISANSYNEQFF. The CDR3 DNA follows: TGTGCCAGCAGTATTAGCGCGAACTCCTACAATGAGCAGTTCTTC.

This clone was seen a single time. The CDR3 nucleotides are TGCGCCAGCAGCTACTGGACTAGCGGGAGGTACGAGCAGTACTTC. Translating gives CASSYWTSGRYEQYF. The chain couples TRBV5-1 to TRBJ2-7, with 14 bases matching TRBD2. The CDR3 is 15 amino acids. Germline trimming cut 3 bases from V and 4 bases from J; bases unmatched to any gene: 3. Germline V lookup: CDR1 SGHRS, CDR2 YFSETQ.

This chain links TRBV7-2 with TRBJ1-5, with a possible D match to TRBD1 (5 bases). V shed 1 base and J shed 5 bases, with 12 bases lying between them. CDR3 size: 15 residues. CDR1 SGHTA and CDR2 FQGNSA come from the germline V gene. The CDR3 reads CASSLVFGGDQPQHF. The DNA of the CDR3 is TGTGCCAGCAGCTTAGTCTTCGGGGGAGATCAGCCCCAGCATTTT.

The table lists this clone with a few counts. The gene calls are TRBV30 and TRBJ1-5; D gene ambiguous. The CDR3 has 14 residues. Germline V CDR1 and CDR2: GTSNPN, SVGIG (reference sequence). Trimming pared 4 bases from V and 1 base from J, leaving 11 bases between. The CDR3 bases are TGTGCCTGGACCTCCTTCAGGAGCAATCAGCCCCAGCATTTT. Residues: CAWTSFRSNQPQHF.

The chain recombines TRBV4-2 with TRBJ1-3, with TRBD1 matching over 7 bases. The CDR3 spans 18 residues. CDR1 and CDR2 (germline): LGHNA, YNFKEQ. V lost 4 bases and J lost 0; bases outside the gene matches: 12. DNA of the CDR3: TGTGCCAGCAGCCCTTGGGGGCAGGGGGTTAGCTCTGGAAACACCATATATTTT. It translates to CASSPWGQGVSSGNTIYF.

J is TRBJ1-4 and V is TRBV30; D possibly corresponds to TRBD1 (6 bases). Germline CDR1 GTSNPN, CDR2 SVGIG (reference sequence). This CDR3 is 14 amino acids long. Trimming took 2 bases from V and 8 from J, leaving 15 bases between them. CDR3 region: CAWSWRSGGEKLFF. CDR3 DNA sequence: TGTGCCTGGAGTTGGCGGTCGGGGGGCGAAAAACTGTTTTTT.

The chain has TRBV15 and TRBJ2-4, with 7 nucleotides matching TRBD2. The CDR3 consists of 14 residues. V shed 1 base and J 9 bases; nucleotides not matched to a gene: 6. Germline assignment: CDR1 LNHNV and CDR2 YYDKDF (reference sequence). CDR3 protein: CATSRVGLEAIQYF. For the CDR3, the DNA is TGTGCCACCAGCAGAGTAGGACTAGAAGCCATTCAGTACTTC.

In DNA form, the CDR3 reads TGTGCCAGCAGCCCCGGGACTAGCGGGAGGGACTACGAGCAGTACTTC. Residues: CASSPGTSGRDYEQYF. The J gene is TRBJ2-7, the V gene TRBV7-9; TRBD2 matches at 16 bases. CDR1 SEHNR and CDR2 FQNEAQ come from the germline V gene (reference sequence). Trimming removed 5 bases from V and 3 bases from J; junction bases left unmatched: 4. The CDR3 contains 16 residues.

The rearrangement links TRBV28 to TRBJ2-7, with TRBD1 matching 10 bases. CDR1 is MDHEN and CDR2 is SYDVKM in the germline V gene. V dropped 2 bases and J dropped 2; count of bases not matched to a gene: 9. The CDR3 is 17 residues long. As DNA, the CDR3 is TGTGCCAGCAGTTTACCCCTAGCCGGGACAGGGGCCTACGAGCAGTACTTC. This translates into CASSLPLAGTGAYEQYF.

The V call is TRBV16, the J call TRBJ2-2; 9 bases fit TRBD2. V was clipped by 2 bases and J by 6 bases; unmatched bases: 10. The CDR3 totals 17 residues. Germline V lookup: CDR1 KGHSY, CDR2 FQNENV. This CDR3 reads CASSQGGGRANAGELFF. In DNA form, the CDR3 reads TGTGCCAGCAGCCAAGGTGGCGGGAGGGCCAACGCCGGGGAGCTGTTTTTT.

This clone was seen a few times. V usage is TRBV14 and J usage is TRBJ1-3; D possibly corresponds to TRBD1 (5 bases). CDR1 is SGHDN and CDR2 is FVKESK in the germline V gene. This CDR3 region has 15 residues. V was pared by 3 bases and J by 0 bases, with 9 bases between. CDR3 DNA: TGTGCCAGCAGCCAGGGGCTCCTCTCTGGAAACACCATATATTTT. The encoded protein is CASSQGLLSGNTIYF.

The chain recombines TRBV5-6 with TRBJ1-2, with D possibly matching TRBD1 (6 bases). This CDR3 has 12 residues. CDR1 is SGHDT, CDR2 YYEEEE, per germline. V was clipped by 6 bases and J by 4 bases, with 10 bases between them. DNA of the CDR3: TGTGCCAGCAACACAGGGTTCTATGGCTACACCTTC. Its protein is CASNTGFYGYTF.

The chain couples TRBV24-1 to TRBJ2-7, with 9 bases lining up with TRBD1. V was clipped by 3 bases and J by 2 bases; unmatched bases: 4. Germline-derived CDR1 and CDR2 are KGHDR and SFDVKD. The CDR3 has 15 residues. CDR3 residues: CATSDGTGNPYEQYF. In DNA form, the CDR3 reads TGTGCCACCAGTGATGGGACAGGGAACCCCTACGAGCAGTACTTC.

Written as DNA, the CDR3 is TGTGCCAGCTCACTTGGACAGGGAAGAACTGGAAACACCATATATTTT. It translates to CASSLGQGRTGNTIYF. The V gene is TRBV18, the J gene TRBJ1-3; 8 nucleotides match TRBD1. Germline V gives CDR1 KGHSH, CDR2 LQKENI. The junction had 7 bases not matched to a gene; V was cut back by 4 bases and J by 2 bases. This CDR3 contains 16 residues.

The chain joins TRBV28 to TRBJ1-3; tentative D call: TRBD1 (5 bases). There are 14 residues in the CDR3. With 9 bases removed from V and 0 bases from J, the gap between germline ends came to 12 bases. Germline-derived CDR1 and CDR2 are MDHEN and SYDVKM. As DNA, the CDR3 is TGTGCCAGTTATCCCGGGGGCTCTGGAAACACCATATATTTT. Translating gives CASYPGGSGNTIYF.

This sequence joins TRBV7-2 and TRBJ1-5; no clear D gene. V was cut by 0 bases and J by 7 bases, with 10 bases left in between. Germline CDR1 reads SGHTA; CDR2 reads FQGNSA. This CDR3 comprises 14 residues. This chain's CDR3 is CASSLAGSVQPQHF. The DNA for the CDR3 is TGTGCCAGCAGCTTAGCGGGCTCCGTCCAGCCCCAGCATTTT. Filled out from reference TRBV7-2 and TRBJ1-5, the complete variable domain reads GAGVSQSPSNKVTEKGKDVELRCDPISGHTALYWYRQSLGQGLEFLIYFQGNSAPDKSGLPSDRFSAERTGGSVSTLTIQRTQQEDSAVYLCASSLAGSVQPQHFGDGTRLSIL.

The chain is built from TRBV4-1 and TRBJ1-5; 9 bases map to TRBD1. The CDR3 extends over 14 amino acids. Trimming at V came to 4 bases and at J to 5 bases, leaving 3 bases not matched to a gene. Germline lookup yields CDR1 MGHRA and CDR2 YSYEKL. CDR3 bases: TGCGCCAGCAGCCGGGGACAGGGAGATCAGCCCCAGCATTTT. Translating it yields CASSRGQGDQPQHF.

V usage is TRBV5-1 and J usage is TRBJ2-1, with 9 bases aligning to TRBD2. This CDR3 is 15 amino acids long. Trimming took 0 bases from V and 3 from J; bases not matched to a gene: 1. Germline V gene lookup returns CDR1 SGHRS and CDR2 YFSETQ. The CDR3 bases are TGCGCCAGCAGCTTGGCAGCGGGAGGCTACAATGAGCAGTTCTTC. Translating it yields CASSLAAGGYNEQFF.

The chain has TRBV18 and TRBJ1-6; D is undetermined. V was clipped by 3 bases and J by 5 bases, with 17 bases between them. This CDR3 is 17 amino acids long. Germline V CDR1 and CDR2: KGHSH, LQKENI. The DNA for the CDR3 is TGTGCCAGCTCACCGTTCGAGAGGGTCCTGGATAATTCACCCCTCCACTTT. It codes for CASSPFERVLDNSPLHF.